A single sample gave rise to the 18 T cell receptor beta chains below, sequenced in a study of OX40 agonist ivuxolimab in advanced cancers. Profiled with immunoSEQ multiplex PCR; TCRdb holds only in-frame clones, not every one. This sample has tens of thousands of clones, with 88% found just once. Specimen: CD4+ or CD8+ T cells sorted from blood, collected in a trial of the OX40 agonist ivuxolimab. Source of these receptors: an adult with an advanced solid tumor such as melanoma, head and neck, liver or kidney cancer.

About this clone itself: The same CDR3 can be traced to other DNA sequences in this sample. V is TRBV6-6 and J is TRBJ1-1; D ambiguous. The V gene's germline CDR1 is MNHNY and CDR2 SVGAGI (reference sequence). Trimming took 4 bases from V and 2 from J, leaving 8 bases between them. The CDR3 totals 13 residues. CDR3: CASSFRGNTEAFF. The CDR3 DNA sequence: TGTGCCAGCAGTTTCCGGGGAAACACTGAAGCTTTCTTT.

V and J are TRBV4-3 and TRBJ2-7; tentative D call: TRBD2 (6 bases). Trimming took 1 base from V and 4 from J, leaving 14 bases between them. CDR3 length equals 15 residues. Germline lookup yields CDR1 LGHNA and CDR2 YSLEER. CDR3 amino acids: CASSQAPGVEYEQYF. DNA of the CDR3: TGCGCCAGCAGCCAAGCGCCGGGAGTAGAATACGAGCAGTACTTC.

This clone has just a few counts. The genes are TRBV18 and TRBJ2-7, with D unclear. V dropped 2 bases and J dropped 1 base, with 9 bases sitting between them. In germline, CDR1 is KGHSH, CDR2 LQKENI. The CDR3 totals 14 residues. The CDR3 nucleotides read TGTGCCAGCTCACCAATCGGGCAGTCCTACGAGCAGTACTTC. The encoded protein is CASSPIGQSYEQYF.

The count of this clone is one. The gene calls are TRBV6-5 and TRBJ2-2, with D possibly matching TRBD1 (6 bases). V was trimmed by 8 bases and J by 1 base, leaving 14 bases between them. Per germline, CDR1 MNHEY and CDR2 SVGAGI. This CDR3 comprises 15 residues. The CDR3 reads CASSFGQKNTGELFF. CDR3 DNA sequence: TGTGCCAGCTCCTTCGGACAGAAGAACACCGGGGAGCTGTTTTTT.

This rearrangement joins TRBV7-6 to TRBJ2-1, with TRBD1 matching 10 bases. In germline, CDR1 is SGHVS, CDR2 FNYEAQ. The CDR3 is 15 amino acids. The V gene end was trimmed by 6 bases and the J gene end by 4 bases; junction bases not matched to a gene: 6. The DNA for the CDR3 is TGTGCCAGCAGTTTTGAGGACAGGGGGTACAATGAGCAGTTCTTC. It translates to CASSFEDRGYNEQFF.

The chain uses TRBV4-1 and TRBJ1-3; weak D call: TRBD1 (5 bases). Deletions cut 2 bases from V and 0 bases from J, with 11 bases between. This CDR3 region has 16 residues. Germline lookup yields CDR1 MGHRA and CDR2 YSYEKL. In DNA form, the CDR3 reads TGCGCCAGCAGCCAACAAGGGACCAACTCTGGAAACACCATATATTTT. It specifies CASSQQGTNSGNTIYF.

V gene TRBV11-2 combines with J gene TRBJ1-5; D is ambiguous. V shed 1 base and J shed 5 bases, with 6 bases lying between them. Germline V CDR1 and CDR2: SGHAT, FQNNGV. The CDR3 sequence is 13 residues long. The CDR3 is CASSLGLDQPQHF. The CDR3 DNA follows: TGTGCCAGCAGCTTAGGACTGGATCAGCCCCAGCATTTT.

This chain uses TRBV28 with TRBJ2-7; 14 bases agree with TRBD2. CDR3 length: 16 amino acids. V lost 2 bases to trimming and J lost 6 bases; unmatched junction nucleotides: 6. Germline V gene lookup returns CDR1 MDHEN and CDR2 SYDVKM. This chain's CDR3 is CASSLAGLAGEGEQYF. CDR3 nucleotides: TGTGCCAGCAGTTTAGCGGGACTAGCGGGAGAGGGCGAGCAGTACTTC.

The rearrangement links TRBV5-1 to TRBJ2-3; 9 nucleotides align to TRBD1. Per the germline V gene, CDR1 is SGHRS and CDR2 is YFSETQ. V dropped 4 bases and J dropped 3; count of bases not matched to a gene: 6. The CDR3 extends over 15 amino acids. CDR3 sequence: CASSQQGAQTDTQYF. The CDR3 nucleotides are TGCGCCAGCAGCCAACAGGGGGCGCAAACAGATACGCAGTATTTT. Filled out from reference TRBV5-1 and TRBJ2-3, the complete variable domain reads KAGVTQTPRYLIKTRGQQVTLSCSPISGHRSVSWYQQTPGQGLQFLFEYFSETQRNKGNFPGRFSGRQFSNSRSEMNVSTLELGDSALYLCASSQQGAQTDTQYFGPGTRLTVL.

DNA of the CDR3: TGTGCCAGCAGCCCTCACGACGGAAGCAATCAGCCCCAGCATTTT. Residues: CASSPHDGSNQPQHF. The chain joins TRBV6-1 to TRBJ1-5; D is unresolved. V was cut by 6 bases and J by 1 base, with 13 bases left in between. CDR1 is MNHNS and CDR2 is SASEGT in the germline V gene. This CDR3 is built from 15 residues.

This sequence joins TRBV10-1 and TRBJ2-7; D call uncertain. The germline V and J ends were trimmed by 2 bases and 0 bases, with 5 bases remaining between them. This CDR3 is 13 amino acids long. CDR1 is WNHNN and CDR2 is SYGVQD in the germline V gene (reference sequence). This CDR3 is CASSEGSSYEQYF. CDR3 coding DNA: TGCGCCAGCAGTGAGGGCAGCTCCTACGAGCAGTACTTC.

The chain uses TRBV5-6 and TRBJ2-2, with no clear D. The CDR3 length is 14 residues. Germline V gives CDR1 SGHDT, CDR2 YYEEEE. V lost 0 bases to trimming and J lost 8 bases, with 11 bases between them. CDR3 DNA sequence: TGTGCCAGCAGCTTGGGACCGGAGTCGGGGGAGCTGTTTTTT. Translated: CASSLGPESGELFF.

The gene calls are TRBV5-6 and TRBJ1-3; D is uncertain. This CDR3 is built from 14 residues. Trimming took 4 bases from V and 0 from J, leaving 8 bases between them. Germline V gene lookup returns CDR1 SGHDT and CDR2 YYEEEE. DNA for the CDR3: TGTGCCAGCAGCGTGGGTCGCTCTGGAAACACCATATATTTT. Translation: CASSVGRSGNTIYF.

The chain uses TRBV4-2 and TRBJ2-7; 7 bases match TRBD1. Per germline, CDR1 LGHNA and CDR2 YNFKEQ. The length of the CDR3 is 14 residues. The V segment lost 3 bases and the J segment 2 bases; nucleotides outside the gene matches: 4. The CDR3 nucleotides are TGTGCCAGCAGCCAGGGTCAGGGGGCCTACGAGCAGTACTTC. Residues: CASSQGQGAYEQYF.

The table lists this clone with a count of one. The chain joins TRBV28 to TRBJ1-4; TRBD1 agrees at 7 bases. This CDR3 is 14 amino acids long. The germline V gene encodes CDR1 MDHEN and CDR2 SYDVKM. J was trimmed by 5 bases and V by 4 bases; bases with no gene match: 4. In DNA form, the CDR3 reads TGTGCCAGCAGTTCTGGGACAGTGAATGAAAAACTGTTTTTT. Translation: CASSSGTVNEKLFF.

This rearrangement joins TRBV4-2 to TRBJ1-1; 11 bases agree with TRBD1. Germline assignment: CDR1 LGHNA and CDR2 YNFKEQ. The CDR3 extends over 14 amino acids. The V segment lost 5 bases and the J segment 6 bases; nucleotides outside the gene matches: 5. This CDR3 reads CASSFRTGGPEAFF. CDR3 DNA: TGTGCCAGCAGCTTCCGGACAGGGGGCCCTGAAGCTTTCTTT.

The chain combines TRBV5-6 with TRBJ1-1; D is perhaps TRBD1 (5 bases). CDR3 length: 16 amino acids. V dropped 0 bases and J dropped 5 bases, with 17 bases sitting between them. Germline V gene data show CDR1 as SGHDT and CDR2 as YYEEEE. The CDR3 spells CASSLVGGSGITEAFF. As DNA, the CDR3 is TGTGCCAGCAGCTTGGTTGGGGGATCAGGGATAACTGAAGCTTTCTTT.

V and J are TRBV5-1 and TRBJ2-2; D possibly uses TRBD1 or TRBD2 (5 bases each). Trimming cost V 4 bases and J 4 bases, with 17 bases left between them. This CDR3 is 16 amino acids long. From germline, CDR1 is SGHRS and CDR2 YFSETQ. The CDR3, as DNA: TGCGCCAGCAGCCTAACCGGGACGGCACCCACCGGGGAGCTGTTTTTT. Its translation is CASSLTGTAPTGELFF.